Listed here are 9 T cell receptor beta chains from one sample, sequenced in a study of PD-1 blockade in classical Hodgkin lymphoma. Sequencing was performed with immunoSEQ multiplex PCR; in TCRdb, only in-frame clones are kept and a portion is missing. The sample records roughly 30,000 clones, approximately 79% being singletons. Time point described: cycle 4 day 1 (C4D1), after 6 weeks of nivolumab. Relapse was seen in all patients after autologous stem cell transplantation, and brentuximab vedotin exposure was variable. Investigators isolated CD4+ T cells from thawed PBMCs through magnetic negative selection. The input for sequencing was CD4+ T cells from blood, taken before the fourth cycle of nivolumab. The source of these receptors is a human donor with classical Hodgkin lymphoma.

The chain has TRBV7-9 and TRBJ2-7; unclear D gene. The germline gives CDR1 SEHNR, CDR2 FQNEAQ (reference sequence). The CDR3 is 12 amino acids. V gave up 2 bases and J gave up 1 base, with 3 bases separating them. CDR3 sequence: CASSLISYEQYF. DNA for the CDR3: TGTGCCAGCAGCTTAATTTCCTACGAGCAGTACTTC.

The chain links TRBV19 to TRBJ2-2; 7 bases align to TRBD1. CDR3 length: 16 amino acids. Germline V CDR1 and CDR2: LNHDA, SQIVND (reference sequence). The V gene end was trimmed by 4 bases and the J gene end by 4 bases; junction bases not matched to a gene: 9. The CDR3 coding sequence is TGTGCCAGTAGTAAAGGGACAGACCAAGGCACCGGGGAGCTGTTTTTT. Encoded protein: CASSKGTDQGTGELFF.

This clone was picked up a small number of times. V gene TRBV18 combines with J gene TRBJ2-6, with unresolved D. The germline V and J ends were trimmed by 3 bases and 2 bases, with 11 bases remaining between them. Per the germline V gene, CDR1 is KGHSH and CDR2 is LQKENI. The CDR3 contains 16 residues. CDR3: CASSPNFDPGANVLTF. DNA for the CDR3: TGTGCCAGCTCACCGAATTTCGACCCTGGGGCCAACGTCCTGACTTTC.

J is TRBJ1-1 and V is TRBV5-5; a weak D match, TRBD1 (6 bases). The V and J ends lost 4 bases and 1 base respectively, with 14 bases between them. Germline V gene sequence: CDR1 SGHKS, CDR2 YYEKEE (reference sequence). CDR3 length: 15 amino acids. Here the CDR3 reads CASSPDGGPNTEAFF. CDR3 bases: TGTGCCAGCAGCCCGGACGGGGGCCCGAACACTGAAGCTTTCTTT. The whole variable domain, filled in from reference TRBV5-5 and TRBJ1-1, reads DAGVTQSPTHLIKTRGQQVTLRCSPISGHKSVSWYQQVLGQGPQFIFQYYEKEERGRGNFPDRFSARQFPNYSSELNVNALLLGDSALYLCASSPDGGPNTEAFFGQGTRLTVV.

The chain recombines TRBV11-2 with TRBJ2-5; unclear D gene. V was cut by 4 bases and J by 0 bases, with 6 bases left in between. Per the germline V gene, CDR1 is SGHAT and CDR2 is FQNNGV. The CDR3 is made up of 13 amino acids. In DNA, the CDR3 is TGTGCCAGCAGCTGGACCGACCAAGAGACCCAGTACTTC. Translated: CASSWTDQETQYF.

J is TRBJ2-7 and V is TRBV6-5, with 7 bases identical to TRBD1. This CDR3 has 14 residues. The ends lost 6 bases at V and 1 base at J; junction bases unmatched: 6. Germline V gene sequence: CDR1 MNHEY, CDR2 SVGAGI. This CDR3 is CASRSTGSSYEQYF. For the CDR3, the DNA is TGTGCCAGCAGGTCGACAGGGAGTTCCTACGAGCAGTACTTC.

V gene TRBV7-9 combines with J gene TRBJ2-1; 8 bases fit TRBD2. V was clipped by 1 base and J by 5 bases; unmatched bases: 7. This CDR3 spans 16 amino acids. CDR1 is SEHNR and CDR2 is FQNEAQ in the germline V gene (reference sequence). The CDR3 loop is CASSLVGGATDNEQFF. CDR3 DNA: TGTGCCAGCAGCTTAGTCGGGGGGGCTACCGACAATGAGCAGTTCTTC.

The chain uses TRBV15 and TRBJ2-1; no clear D gene. The CDR3 consists of 13 residues. V lost 0 bases and J 10 bases, leaving 10 bases between the germline ends. Germline lookup yields CDR1 LNHNV and CDR2 YYDKDF (reference sequence). Written as DNA, the CDR3 is TGTGCCACCAGCAGAGATGGGGTTTCGGAGCAGTTCTTC. Translating it yields CATSRDGVSEQFF. The whole variable domain, filled in from reference TRBV15 and TRBJ2-1, reads DAMVIQNPRYQVTQFGKPVTLSCSQTLNHNVMYWYQQKSSQAPKLLFHYYDKDFNNEADTPDNFQSRRPNTSFCFLDIRSPGLGDTAMYLCATSRDGVSEQFFGPGTRLTVL.

The genes are TRBV15 and TRBJ2-4, with D possibly TRBD1 on 7 matching bases. The CDR3 runs 17 residues. Deletions cut 5 bases from V and 8 bases from J, with 25 bases between. The germline V gene encodes CDR1 LNHNV and CDR2 YYDKDF (reference sequence). This CDR3 is CATSQRYLGAGGYIQYF. Written as DNA, the CDR3 is TGTGCCACCAGCCAGAGATATTTGGGGGCAGGGGGGTACATTCAGTACTTC.